Each of the 27 T cell receptor beta chains below was sequenced from the same sample in a study of CD8+ T cells in alopecia areata. RNA was isolated and reverse transcribed to cDNA, the sequencing template. TCRdb's copy holds only in-frame clones and misses some; the assay was immunoSEQ multiplex PCR. Of some 170,000 clones detected, 65% to 75% appear once; the ten largest clones hold approximately 10%. Sequences were derived from CD8+ T cells sorted from blood, sampled at week 0. The source of these receptors is a human donor with alopecia areata.

CDR3 sequence: CSVERDRGYEQYF. The CDR3 bases are TGCAGCGTGGAAAGGGACAGGGGTTACGAGCAGTACTTC. This chain connects TRBV29-1 to TRBJ2-7; TRBD1 aligns across 10 bases. Germline values: CDR1 SQVTM, CDR2 ANQGSEA. Unmatched junction bases numbered 6, after V lost 6 bases and J lost 4 bases. The CDR3 is 13 amino acids.

The chain employs TRBV5-1 and TRBJ2-5; tentatively, D is TRBD1 (6 bases). TRBJ2-7 matches the DNA end more closely, so the J call is doubtful. Germline V lookup: CDR1 SGHRS, CDR2 YFSETQ. The CDR3 runs 14 residues. For the CDR3, the DNA is TGCGCCAGCAGCGGTAACAGGGAATCCTACGAGCAGTACTTC. Its translation is CASSGNRESYEQYF.

This clone was counted a few times. The rearrangement joins TRBV25-1 to TRBJ2-7; TRBD1 or TRBD2 may be the D gene (5 bases each). CDR1 is MGHDK, CDR2 SYGVNS, per germline. Trimming stripped 6 bases from V and 5 bases from J, with 14 bases between. CDR3 length: 13 amino acids. The CDR3 DNA sequence: TGTGCCAGCAGGGCCGGGACCAACCACGAGCAGTACTTC. Amino acid sequence: CASRAGTNHEQYF.

The chain couples TRBV6-1 to TRBJ2-5, with 7 bases fitting TRBD2. The CDR3 extends over 16 amino acids. Germline CDR1 is MNHNS and CDR2 is SASEGT. The trim removed 3 bases at V and 2 bases at J, leaving 9 bases unmatched. The CDR3 bases are TGTGCCAGCAGTGAGGTGTGGGGGGGAAGGCAAGAGACCCAGTACTTC. Encoded protein: CASSEVWGGRQETQYF.

The chain links TRBV9 to TRBJ1-1, with D perhaps matching TRBD1 (5 bases). Trimming removed 3 bases at V and 8 bases at J, with 11 bases between. The CDR3 spans 12 residues. Per the germline V gene, CDR1 is SGDLS and CDR2 is YYNGEE. The CDR3 protein is CASSATTGEAFF. In DNA form, the CDR3 reads TGTGCCAGCAGCGCTACAACAGGAGAAGCTTTCTTT.

The chain recombines TRBV5-6 with TRBJ2-3; no clear D gene. V lost 3 bases to trimming and J lost 3 bases, with 5 bases between them. The CDR3 has 12 amino acids. CDR1 and CDR2 (germline): SGHDT, YYEEEE. CDR3 sequence: CASSWGTDTQYF. DNA of the CDR3: TGTGCCAGCAGCTGGGGAACAGATACGCAGTATTTT.

In this sample, this clone turned up a few times. The sample carries other DNA sequences with the same CDR3. The V gene is TRBV30, the J gene TRBJ2-3; 7 nucleotides align to TRBD1. Trimming took 5 bases from V and 6 from J; bases not matched to a gene: 2. The CDR3 runs to 11 residues. In germline, CDR1 is GTSNPN, CDR2 SVGIG (reference sequence). CDR3 region: CAWRRGDTQYF. Here the CDR3 DNA reads TGTGCCTGGCGCAGGGGGGATACGCAGTATTTT.

This chain joins TRBV30 and TRBJ2-5, with 7 bases matching TRBD2. Trimming cost V 4 bases and J 2 bases; bases outside gene matches: 7. Germline assignment: CDR1 GTSNPN and CDR2 SVGIG (reference sequence). The CDR3 totals 14 residues. The CDR3 here is CAWNAGAGQETQYF. The CDR3, as DNA: TGTGCCTGGAACGCGGGAGCAGGGCAAGAGACCCAGTACTTC.

This clone was seen more than once but under ten times. The chain is built from TRBV29-1 and TRBJ2-1; D remains ambiguous. The CDR3 length is 12 residues. The V and J ends lost 7 bases and 2 bases respectively, with 9 bases between them. CDR1 and CDR2 (germline): SQVTM, ANQGSEA. The CDR3 bases are TGCAGCGGTGGGCCCCCCTACAATGAGCAGTTCTTC. Translation: CSGGPPYNEQFF.

CDR3: CATSRALGGNQPQHF. In nucleotides, the CDR3 is TGTGCCACCAGCAGAGCCTTAGGGGGAAATCAGCCCCAGCATTTT. The chain employs TRBV15 and TRBJ1-5; a possible D gene is TRBD1 (6 bases). The germline V and J ends were trimmed by 1 base and 4 bases, with 11 bases remaining between them. This CDR3 comprises 15 residues. Germline loops: CDR1 LNHNV, CDR2 YYDKDF (reference sequence). The entire variable domain, with the rest obtained from reference TRBV15 and TRBJ1-5, is as follows: DAMVIQNPRYQVTQFGKPVTLSCSQTLNHNVMYWYQQKSSQAPKLLFHYYDKDFNNEADTPDNFQSRRPNTSFCFLDIRSPGLGDTAMYLCATSRALGGNQPQHFGDGTRLSIL.

The rearrangement links TRBV27 to TRBJ2-7; 11 nucleotides match TRBD1. The J segment lost 4 bases and the V segment lost 8 bases, leaving 1 base of the junction unmatched. This CDR3 region has 12 residues. Germline lookup yields CDR1 MNHEY and CDR2 SMNVEV (reference sequence). The CDR3 DNA is TGTGCCAGCGGGGACAGGGGGTACGAGCAGTACTTC. Translating it yields CASGDRGYEQYF.

The gene calls are TRBV6-5 and TRBJ1-1, with a weak D call TRBD1 (6 bases). Deletions cut 0 bases from V and 4 bases from J, with 9 bases between. Germline V gene lookup returns CDR1 MNHEY and CDR2 SVGAGI. This CDR3 is built from 14 residues. The CDR3 spells CASSYSQGSTEAFF. Written as DNA, the CDR3 is TGTGCCAGCAGTTACTCCCAGGGGAGCACTGAAGCTTTCTTT.

The CDR3 sequence is CATSRVLDYLVYEQYF. The CDR3 DNA reads as TGTGCCACCAGCAGAGTCTTGGACTATCTTGTTTACGAGCAGTACTTC. The chain joins TRBV15 to TRBJ2-7; TRBD2 might be the D (6 bases). This CDR3 contains 16 residues. Trimming removed 1 base at V and 4 bases at J, with 17 bases between. The germline V gene encodes CDR1 LNHNV and CDR2 YYDKDF (reference sequence).

This chain connects TRBV2 to TRBJ2-7; 9 nucleotides agree with TRBD1. CDR3 length: 15 amino acids. CDR1 and CDR2 (germline): SNHLY, FYNNEI. V lost 5 bases, J lost 1 base, and 6 bases stayed unmatched. This chain's CDR3 is CASSHRQGVSYEQYF. The DNA for the CDR3 is TGTGCCAGCAGTCATCGACAGGGGGTTTCCTACGAGCAGTACTTC.

The chain joins TRBV15 to TRBJ2-5, with 11 positions matching TRBD2. After removal of 5 bases from V and 5 bases from J, the junction contained 7 bases not matched to a gene. This CDR3 is built from 15 residues. Germline-derived CDR1 and CDR2 are LNHNV and YYDKDF (reference sequence). Written as DNA, the CDR3 is TGTGCCACCAGCCCGCTTAGCGGGGGGGCGGAGACCCAGTACTTC. Translating it yields CATSPLSGGAETQYF.

This clone turned up a few times. This chain uses TRBV29-1 with TRBJ1-1; possible D gene TRBD1, 6 bases. This CDR3 is built from 17 residues. V lost 0 bases to trimming and J lost 6 bases, with 23 bases between them. Germline CDR1 reads SQVTM; CDR2 reads ANQGSEA. CDR3 protein: CSVEDLQKGGYKAEAFF. The CDR3 bases are TGCAGCGTTGAAGATCTTCAGAAGGGGGGTTACAAGGCTGAAGCTTTCTTT.

The table lists this clone with a few counts. The rearrangement links TRBV7-9 to TRBJ2-3; D uncertain. From germline, CDR1 is SEHNR and CDR2 FQNEAQ (reference sequence). The CDR3 length is 12 residues. V was trimmed by 4 bases and J by 1 base, leaving 3 bases between them. The DNA for the CDR3 is TGTGCCAGCAGCTGGGGCACAGATACGCAGTATTTT. Its protein is CASSWGTDTQYF.

This chain joins TRBV2 and TRBJ1-1; D not certain. The germline V gene has CDR1 SNHLY and CDR2 FYNNEI. The V gene lost 5 bases and the J gene lost 7 bases, with 11 bases spanning the gap. The CDR3 loop spans 12 amino acids. Here the CDR3 reads CASSSTPGEAFF. For the CDR3, the DNA is TGTGCCAGCAGTAGCACCCCCGGTGAAGCTTTCTTT.

The rearrangement uses TRBV10-3 and TRBJ2-6; D call uncertain. This CDR3 region has 15 residues. Looked up from germline, CDR1 is ENHRY and CDR2 is SYGVKD. V dropped 4 bases and J dropped 0 bases, with 7 bases sitting between them. In nucleotides, the CDR3 is TGTGCCATCAGTGTTCGGTACTCTGGGGCCAACGTCCTGACTTTC. It encodes CAISVRYSGANVLTF.

The chain carries TRBV2 and TRBJ1-1; D gene uncertain. Trimming stripped 2 bases from V and 7 bases from J, with 14 bases between. This CDR3 has 14 residues. Per the germline V gene, CDR1 is SNHLY and CDR2 is FYNNEI. The CDR3 DNA sequence: TGTGCCAGCAGTGAAATCGCGGAACTGGGTGAAGCTTTCTTT. It yields the protein CASSEIAELGEAFF.

The gene calls are TRBV2 and TRBJ2-5, with a weak D call TRBD1 (6 bases). This CDR3 region has 14 residues. Trimming left V 6 bases short and J 1 base short, with 12 bases between. Germline V gives CDR1 SNHLY, CDR2 FYNNEI. CDR3 bases: TGTGCCAGCAGAGGGGACACGAGCCAAGAGACCCAGTACTTC. It specifies CASRGDTSQETQYF.

The V gene is TRBV2, the J gene TRBJ1-2, with D maybe TRBD1 (6 bases). In germline, CDR1 is SNHLY, CDR2 FYNNEI. Trimming removed 11 bases from V and 5 bases from J, with 15 bases in between. The CDR3 length is 12 residues. In DNA form, the CDR3 reads TGTGCCGGGCAGGGGCCGGTATATGGCTACACCTTC. Encoded protein: CAGQGPVYGYTF.

The V and J genes are TRBV2 and TRBJ2-5, with D unresolved. This CDR3 contains 12 residues. V was trimmed by 7 bases and J by 13 bases, leaving 19 bases between them. CDR1 is SNHLY and CDR2 is FYNNEI in the germline V gene. CDR3 coding DNA: TGTGCCAGCACGCCACGGAAGGCCCCCTTGTACTTC. It encodes CASTPRKAPLYF.

This chain joins TRBV5-1 and TRBJ1-6, with D perhaps TRBD1 (6 bases). Looked up from germline, CDR1 is SGHRS and CDR2 is YFSETQ. This CDR3 has 14 amino acids. Trimming removed 2 bases at V and 10 bases at J, with 13 bases between. CDR3 in DNA: TGCGCCAGCAGCTTCCGCAGGGGAAACTCACCCCTCCACTTT. Translated: CASSFRRGNSPLHF.

The rearrangement joins TRBV28 to TRBJ2-5; possibly TRBD2 for D (6 bases). This CDR3 is built from 13 residues. V dropped 4 bases and J dropped 4 bases, with 10 bases sitting between them. CDR1 is MDHEN, CDR2 SYDVKM, per germline. CDR3 sequence: CASSSEGGETQYF. In DNA, the CDR3 is TGTGCCAGCAGTTCCGAGGGAGGAGAGACCCAGTACTTC.

The chain carries TRBV2 and TRBJ1-5; D call uncertain. CDR1 and CDR2 from the germline V gene are SNHLY and FYNNEI. This CDR3 spans 13 amino acids. The ends were cut back, 8 bases at V and 5 bases at J, with 13 bases in the middle. Written as DNA, the CDR3 is TGTGCCAGCGGAAACCCGGGGTATCAGCCCCAGCATTTT. Its protein is CASGNPGYQPQHF.

This clone was detected a few times. This chain connects TRBV25-1 to TRBJ2-2; the match to TRBD1 covers 8 bases. CDR1 and CDR2 (germline): MGHDK, SYGVNS. Trimming took 5 bases from V and 9 from J; bases not matched to a gene: 14. The CDR3 is made up of 16 amino acids. CDR3 amino acids: CASSTPTGASARELFF. The CDR3 nucleotides are TGTGCCAGCAGTACCCCGACAGGGGCCTCCGCCCGGGAGCTGTTTTTT.